Shown below are 23 T cell receptor beta chains from a single sample sequenced in a study of cytomegalovirus exposure and HLA in healthy donors. PCR was performed using 60 Vbeta and 13 Jbeta primers. Sequencing was performed with immunoSEQ multiplex PCR; in TCRdb, only in-frame clones are kept and a portion is missing. The table lists 200,000 or so clones, about 75% of them singletons, with around 1.8% in the top ten. Sequences were obtained from PBMCs. The source of these receptors is a man aged 18 to 30 in good health and CMV-seronegative.

The CDR3 nucleotides read TGCGCCAGCAGCTTGGGGCAGACCACAGGGGCGGTGGCTGGCTACACCTTC. Amino acid sequence: CASSLGQTTGAVAGYTF. The J gene is TRBJ1-2, the V gene TRBV5-1; 7 bases agree with TRBD1. Per the germline V gene, CDR1 is SGHRS and CDR2 is YFSETQ. After removal of 0 bases from V and 7 bases from J, the junction contained 15 bases not matched to a gene. This CDR3 is 17 amino acids long.

V usage is TRBV19 and J usage is TRBJ1-5; D gene ambiguous. Per the germline V gene, CDR1 is LNHDA and CDR2 is SQIVND (reference sequence). There are 14 residues in the CDR3. V dropped 8 bases and J dropped 3 bases, with 14 bases sitting between them. The CDR3 here is CASGSGVHNQPQHF. The CDR3, as DNA: TGTGCCAGTGGGTCCGGGGTTCACAATCAGCCCCAGCATTTT.

The chain recombines TRBV6-6 with TRBJ2-2; D not resolved. V lost 7 bases, J lost 4 bases, and 7 bases lay in between. Germline CDR1 MNHNY, CDR2 SVGAGI (reference sequence). The CDR3 totals 12 residues. Here the CDR3 reads CASNYGTGELFF. The CDR3 DNA follows: TGTGCCAGCAACTATGGCACCGGGGAGCTGTTTTTT.

The CDR3 here is CASSLHGGGNYGYTF. The CDR3 DNA follows: TGTGCCAGCAGCCTACACGGTGGAGGGAACTATGGCTACACCTTC. This sequence joins TRBV7-9 and TRBJ1-2, with D unresolved. The CDR3 length is 15 residues. V gave up 5 bases and J gave up 2 bases, with 15 bases separating them. The germline V gene has CDR1 SEHNR and CDR2 FQNEAQ (reference sequence).

CDR3 DNA sequence: TGTGCCAGCAGTTACGGTCCGGGAGGTTCTAATGAAAAACTGTTTTTT. This sequence encodes CASSYGPGGSNEKLFF. The gene calls are TRBV6-6 and TRBJ1-4, with D unclear. Trimming stripped 2 bases from V and 3 bases from J, with 13 bases between. The germline V gene has CDR1 MNHNY and CDR2 SVGAGI (reference sequence). CDR3 length: 16 amino acids.

This clone was counted between two and nine times. V is TRBV7-3 and J is TRBJ1-1, with TRBD1 matching 7 bases. CDR1 and CDR2 (germline): SGHTA, FQGTGA. The V and J ends lost 5 bases and 1 base, in that order; junction bases with no gene match: 7. The CDR3 is made up of 15 amino acids. DNA of the CDR3: TGTGCCAGCAGCGCCACAGGGGTGCGGAACACTGAAGCTTTCTTT. It specifies CASSATGVRNTEAFF.

In the case of this clone: A junction boundary mismatches the germline segment, possibly from a read error. The chain combines TRBV7-9 with TRBJ1-4; 7 bases align to TRBD1. The germline V gene encodes CDR1 SEHNR and CDR2 FQNEAQ (reference sequence). The CDR3 consists of 16 residues. CDR3 bases: TGTTCCAGCAGCATAACCAGTACAGGGGAGGATGAAAAACTGTTTTTT. Translated: CSSSITSTGEDEKLFF.

J is TRBJ1-5 and V is TRBV6-1; tentatively, D is TRBD1 (6 bases). The CDR3 loop spans 14 amino acids. Germline V gene data show CDR1 as MNHNS and CDR2 as SASEGT. Trimming removed 7 bases from V and 0 bases from J, with 10 bases in between. In DNA form, the CDR3 reads TGTGCCAGCACGGCAGGGGATAGCAATCAGCCCCAGCATTTT. Protein: CASTAGDSNQPQHF.

The chain joins TRBV7-3 to TRBJ1-1, with TRBD1 identical over 8 bases. V lost 5 bases to trimming and J lost 5 bases; unmatched junction nucleotides: 10. CDR3 length: 15 residues. CDR1 and CDR2 (germline): SGHTA, FQGTGA. The CDR3 spells CASSPRGQDLTEAFF. The CDR3 DNA sequence: TGTGCCAGCAGCCCCCGGGGACAGGATTTGACTGAAGCTTTCTTT. Complete variable domain (other parts from reference TRBV7-3 and TRBJ1-1): GAGVSQTPSNKVTEKGKYVELRCDPISGHTALYWYRQSLGQGPEFLIYFQGTGAADDSGLPNDRFFAVRPEGSVSTLKIQRTERGDSAVYLCASSPRGQDLTEAFFGQGTRLTVV.

The V call is TRBV9, the J call TRBJ1-5; D unclear. This CDR3 has 15 amino acids. Trimming stripped 5 bases from V and 1 base from J, with 13 bases between. From germline, CDR1 is SGDLS and CDR2 YYNGEE. The CDR3 protein is CASSRKGGSNQPQHF. The CDR3 bases are TGTGCCAGCAGTAGGAAGGGAGGAAGCAATCAGCCCCAGCATTTT. The full variable domain, with the rest looked up from reference TRBV9 and TRBJ1-5, is DSGVTQTPKHLITATGQRVTLRCSPRSGDLSVYWYQQSLDQGLQFLIQYYNGEERAKGNILERFSAQQFPDLHSELNLSSLELGDSALYFCASSRKGGSNQPQHFGDGTRLSIL.

The rearrangement joins TRBV29-1 to TRBJ2-7; TRBD2 is a possible D gene (7 bases). Trimming stripped 2 bases from V and 2 bases from J, with 13 bases between. The germline CDR1 and CDR2 sequences are SQVTM and ANQGSEA. CDR3 length: 14 residues. Here the CDR3 DNA reads TGCAGCGTTGAACTGCGGGGGCAGACCTACGAGCAGTACTTC. Amino acids: CSVELRGQTYEQYF.

This clone was recorded once. V is TRBV7-9 and J is TRBJ2-3; 8 bases line up with TRBD1. Trimming took 2 bases from V and 3 from J; bases not matched to a gene: 4. This CDR3 contains 15 residues. The germline gives CDR1 SEHNR, CDR2 FQNEAQ (reference sequence). Written as DNA, the CDR3 is TGTGCCAGCAGCTTAAACAGGGGGTCGACAGATACGCAGTATTTT. It yields the protein CASSLNRGSTDTQYF.

The chain uses TRBV19 and TRBJ2-5; TRBD1 might be the D (6 bases). This CDR3 is built from 15 residues. In germline, CDR1 is LNHDA, CDR2 SQIVND (reference sequence). V was cut by 5 bases and J by 0 bases, with 13 bases left in between. The CDR3 loop reads CASSAPRTDQETQYF. The CDR3 DNA reads as TGTGCCAGTAGTGCCCCCCGGACAGACCAAGAGACCCAGTACTTC.

The chain combines TRBV6-4 with TRBJ2-1; 8 bases are shared with TRBD2. With 4 bases clipped from V and 2 bases from J, the junction kept 4 bases outside the gene matches. Germline V gives CDR1 MRHNA, CDR2 SNTAGT. This CDR3 region has 15 residues. The CDR3 here is CASSVSGGAYNEQFF. The CDR3 DNA is TGTGCCAGCAGTGTCAGCGGGGGTGCCTACAATGAGCAGTTCTTC.

The CDR3 sequence is CASSKNEVANQPQHF. Written as DNA, the CDR3 is TGTGCCAGCAGCAAAAATGAGGTCGCGAATCAGCCCCAGCATTTT. This chain connects TRBV21-1 to TRBJ1-5. TRBV21-1 is a pseudogene segment. The CDR3 consists of 15 residues.

J is TRBJ2-1 and V is TRBV11-2; D may be TRBD2 (6 bases). Deletions cut 4 bases from V and 6 bases from J, with 22 bases between. Germline-derived CDR1 and CDR2 are SGHAT and FQNNGV. This CDR3 spans 17 amino acids. The CDR3 protein is CASSSLRDRGSGNEQFF. In DNA form, the CDR3 reads TGTGCCAGCAGCTCCCTAAGAGACCGGGGGTCCGGCAATGAGCAGTTCTTC.

This clone was seen once. The rearrangement links TRBV5-6 to TRBJ2-3; 8 nucleotides match TRBD1. Germline values: CDR1 SGHDT, CDR2 YYEEEE. This CDR3 is built from 18 residues. The V and J ends lost 1 base and 5 bases, in that order; junction bases with no gene match: 15. The CDR3 is CASSLQYRATGEEDTQYF. The DNA of the CDR3 is TGTGCCAGCAGCTTGCAGTATCGGGCGACAGGGGAAGAAGATACGCAGTATTTT.

The J gene is TRBJ2-7, the V gene TRBV6-1; D is perhaps TRBD2 (6 bases). The CDR3 has 13 residues. Trimming shortened V by 5 bases and J by 5 bases, and 13 bases separated the two germline ends. Per the germline V gene, CDR1 is MNHNS and CDR2 is SASEGT. In DNA form, the CDR3 reads TGTGCCAGCAGTCCCGGACTAAGCAACGAGCAGTACTTC. Translated: CASSPGLSNEQYF.

The rearrangement uses TRBV14 and TRBJ2-1; D is possibly TRBD2 (5 bases). Trimming stripped 7 bases from V and 4 bases from J, with 14 bases between. This CDR3 is 14 amino acids long. Looked up from germline, CDR1 is SGHDN and CDR2 is FVKESK. CDR3 region: CASKRTGSYNEQFF. CDR3 nucleotides: TGTGCCAGCAAGCGGACGGGGTCGTACAATGAGCAGTTCTTC. Full variable domain (outside the CDR3, taken from reference TRBV14 and TRBJ2-1): EAGVTQFPSHSVIEKGQTVTLRCDPISGHDNLYWYRRVMGKEIKFLLHFVKESKQDESGMPNNRFLAERTGGTYSTLKVQPAELEDSGVYFCASKRTGSYNEQFFGPGTRLTVL.

The genes are TRBV11-3 and TRBJ2-5; TRBD1 agrees at 8 bases. Germline assignment: CDR1 SGHNT and CDR2 YENEEA. V shed 5 bases, J shed 2 bases, and the junction held 10 bases outside the gene matches. The CDR3 contains 16 residues. The CDR3 here is CASSPFGTGRQETQYF. CDR3 sequence (DNA): TGTGCCAGCAGCCCGTTCGGGACAGGTAGACAAGAGACCCAGTACTTC.

V is TRBV6-1 and J is TRBJ2-1; D is possibly TRBD2 (6 bases). Trimming took off 5 bases at V and 3 bases at J, with 14 bases between the two ends. Germline V gene lookup returns CDR1 MNHNS and CDR2 SASEGT. The CDR3 has 15 residues. The DNA for the CDR3 is TGTGCCAGCAGTCCCCGGGACTCGGACTACAATGAGCAGTTCTTC. Protein sequence: CASSPRDSDYNEQFF.

The chain combines TRBV14 with TRBJ2-7; D unclear. The CDR3 sequence is 15 residues long. V lost 0 bases to trimming and J lost 2 bases, with 11 bases between them. Germline V CDR1 and CDR2: SGHDN, FVKESK. The CDR3 DNA sequence: TGTGCCAGCAGCCAAGAGAACACGATTCCCTACGAGCAGTACTTC. Translation gives CASSQENTIPYEQYF.

The genes are TRBV2 and TRBJ1-6; perhaps TRBD1 as D (6 bases). The CDR3 is made up of 15 amino acids. Between the trimmed V and J ends, which lost 6 bases and 10 bases, there was a span of 19 bases. Germline-derived CDR1 and CDR2 are SNHLY and FYNNEI. This chain's CDR3 is CASRAQQGSGSPLHF. DNA of the CDR3: TGTGCCAGCAGGGCCCAACAGGGAAGTGGATCACCCCTCCACTTT. The full variable domain, in which reference TRBV2 and TRBJ1-6 provide the parts outside the CDR3, is EPEVTQTPSHQVTQMGQEVILRCVPISNHLYFYWYRQILGQKVEFLVSFYNNEISEKSEIFDDQFSVERPDGSNFTLKIRSTKLEDSAMYFCASRAQQGSGSPLHFGNGTRLTVT.